This TCR beta chain originates from a study of T cells in Graves' hyperthyroidism and ophthalmopathy. Template material for amplifying TCR beta CDR3 regions consisted of RNA transcripts. First-round RT-PCR targeting the TCR CDR3 was performed with the HTBI primer set. Using its own MiXCR run on the multiplex PCR reads, TCRdb lists one record per CDR3 protein. The sample includes roughly 700,000 distinct CDR3 sequences, 17% of them seen just once. The CDR3 loop spans 13 amino acids. Germline V gives CDR1 SGHTA, CDR2 FQGTGA. V was clipped by 6 bases and J by 5 bases, with 10 bases between them. This chain links TRBV7-3 with TRBJ2-2, with D hard to call. Sequenced sample: blood. The sequence was obtained from a man in his forties or fifties with Graves' hyperthyroidism. The DNA for the CDR3 is TGTGCCAGCAGTTCTTCACGAACCGGGGAGCTGTTTTTT. This gives the protein CASSSSRTGELFF.